The T cell receptor beta chain under discussion was sequenced for a study of T-cell memory formation after mild COVID-19. TCRdb called the 5' RACE reads again in MiXCR, with one record for every CDR3 protein. The sample includes some 300,000 distinct CDR3 sequences, about 20% of them seen just once. This clonotype was observed a few times. V gave up 6 bases and J gave up 7 bases; unmatched junction bases: 8. This CDR3 has 13 residues. From germline, CDR1 is DFQATT and CDR2 SNEGSKA (reference sequence). The rearrangement uses TRBV20-1 and TRBJ2-2; 7 bases match TRBD1. This clonotype originated in a man in his late teens or twenties who had mild COVID-19 (a few samples of this study predate the infection). Cell type and time point are not known. Sample: PBMCs or a T cell subset sorted from them (not recorded which). The CDR3 nucleotides are TGCAGTGCCGGGGTAGGGGGCGGCGGGGAGCTGTTTTTT. Its protein is CSAGVGGGGELFF.